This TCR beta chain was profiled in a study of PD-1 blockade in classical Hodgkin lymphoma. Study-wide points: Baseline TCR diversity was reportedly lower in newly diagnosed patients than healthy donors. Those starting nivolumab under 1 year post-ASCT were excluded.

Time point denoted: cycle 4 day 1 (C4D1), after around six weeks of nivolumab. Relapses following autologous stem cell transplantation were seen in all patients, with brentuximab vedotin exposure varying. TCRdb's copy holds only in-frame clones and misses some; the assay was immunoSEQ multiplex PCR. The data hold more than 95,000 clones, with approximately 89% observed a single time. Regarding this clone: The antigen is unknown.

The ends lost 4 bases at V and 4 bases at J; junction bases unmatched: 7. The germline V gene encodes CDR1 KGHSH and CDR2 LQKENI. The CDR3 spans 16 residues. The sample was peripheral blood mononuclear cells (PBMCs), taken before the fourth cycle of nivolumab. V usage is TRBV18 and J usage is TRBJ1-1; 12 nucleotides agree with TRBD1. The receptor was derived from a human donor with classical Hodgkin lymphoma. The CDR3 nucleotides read TGTGCCAGCTCACAGGGGACAGGGGGCGCAGGCACTGAAGCTTTCTTT. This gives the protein CASSQGTGGAGTEAFF.